Following are 3 T cell receptor beta chains from one sample sequenced in a study of response to subunit inactivated influenza vaccine listed by TCRdb under 2018. Libraries were made using RT-PCR. Sequencing was carried out with an Illumina HiSeq 2500. The public reads were quality trimmed at Q25 with fastp and then assembled into clones with MiXCR by TCRdb, keeping productive beta chains. Entries that share a CDR3 protein sequence are merged under the most common genes and DNA. The sample table holds roughly 700,000 distinct CDR3 sequences, of which 15% to 18% were seen once. The ten largest clonotypes hold approximately 10% of the sample. This sample comprised PBMCs from blood, obtained 11 to 12 days after vaccination. These TCRs come from a man aged 45-65 years who received an inactivated influenza vaccine. Donor details come from another sample of the same person, matched by shared clones.

This clonotype was seen more than once but under ten times. The chain joins TRBV12-3 or TRBV12-4 to TRBJ2-1, with TRBD1 identical over 9 bases. The V gene end was trimmed by 3 bases and the J gene end by 4 bases; junction bases not matched to a gene: 4. This CDR3 is built from 15 residues. The CDR3 spells CASSLEDRGYNEQFF. CDR3 DNA: TGTGCCAGCAGTTTGGAGGACAGGGGATACAATGAGCAGTTCTTC.

There are many counts of this clonotype. CDR3 DNA sequence: TGTGCCAGCAGCTCAGACAGACTAAGCACAGATACGCAGTATTTT. It codes for CASSSDRLSTDTQYF. The chain combines TRBV7-9 with TRBJ2-3; D possibly matches TRBD1 or TRBD2 (5 bases each). CDR1 is SEHNR, CDR2 FQNEAQ, per germline (reference sequence). V gave up 4 bases and J gave up 0 bases, with 11 bases separating them. The CDR3 is 15 residues long. The full variable domain, its missing parts supplied by reference TRBV7-9 and TRBJ2-3, is DTGVSQNPRHKITKRGQNVTFRCDPISEHNRLYWYRQTLGQGPEFLTYFQNEAQLEKSRLLSDRFSAERPKGSFSTLEIQRTEQGDSAMYLCASSSDRLSTDTQYFGPGTRLTVL.

CDR3 bases: TGTGCCACCAGCAGTGAGCGGGGGGAAGGTGAGCAGTTCTTC. Protein sequence: CATSSERGEGEQFF. The V gene is TRBV15, the J gene TRBJ2-1; 9 bases match TRBD2. The CDR3 length is 14 residues. The V gene end was trimmed by 3 bases and the J gene end by 9 bases; junction bases not matched to a gene: 6. Per the germline V gene, CDR1 is LNHNV and CDR2 is YYDKDF (reference sequence).